This T cell receptor (beta chain) derives from a study of cytomegalovirus exposure and HLA in healthy donors. With V trimmed by 3 bases and J by 5 bases, 10 bases remained unmatched. The CDR3 spans 15 residues. From germline, CDR1 is SGHRS and CDR2 YFSETQ. The PCR made use of 60 Vbeta and 13 Jbeta primers. Data came from immunoSEQ multiplex PCR; TCRdb stores just in-frame clones and leaves some out. The table includes 120,000 to 150,000 clones, approximately 67% detected once. This rearrangement joins TRBV5-1 to TRBJ2-5; 7 nucleotides align to TRBD1. The source material was PBMCs. This sequence originates from a woman aged 55 to 70 in good health and CMV-seronegative. Written as DNA, the CDR3 is TGCGCCAGCAGCTCCGCGGACAGGCCCCAGGAGACCCAGTACTTC. This encodes CASSSADRPQETQYF.